The clone carrying this TCR beta chain showed up just a few times. A single record per CDR3 protein comes from TCRdb applying MiXCR to the reads. Here the sample spans about 740,000 distinct CDR3 sequences, about 40% being singletons. This CDR3 has 14 residues. Trimming cost V 6 bases and J 6 bases; bases outside gene matches: 9. This record belongs to a study of T cell repertoires in cytomegalovirus infection. As for the study in general: CMV infection and matching HLA type were both indicated by public TCR beta signatures.

The chain uses TRBV12-3 or TRBV12-4 and TRBJ2-7; TRBD2 aligns across 9 bases. The TCR comes from a human donor in good health (CMV status not recorded). Some clones in this sample may be carry-over from other donors' samples. Sequenced material: PBMCs. Here the CDR3 reads CASRLAGNAAEQYF. The DNA of the CDR3 is TGTGCCAGCAGGCTAGCGGGAAATGCCGCCGAGCAGTACTTC.